This TCR beta chain was found in a study of preoperative IRX-2 immunotherapy in early breast cancer. Treatment meaning: preoperative locoregional IRX-2 cytokine immunotherapy. This phase Ib study tested locoregional IRX-2 cytokine immunotherapy given before surgery. Sequencing used immunoSEQ multiplex PCR; TCRdb keeps in-frame clones, though not all of them. The table records around 24,000 clones, around 74% of them present only once. This CDR3 has 15 residues. Germline V lookup: CDR1 SGDLS, CDR2 YYNGEE. Trimming shortened V by 5 bases and J by 6 bases, and 20 bases separated the two germline ends. This sequence joins TRBV9 and TRBJ1-2, with D possibly TRBD1 on 6 matching bases. The sequencing used lymph node tissue, collected after IRX-2 immunotherapy. The TCR comes from a human donor with breast cancer. This chain's CDR3 is CASSTTGSSGDGYTF. CDR3 DNA: TGTGCCAGCAGTACAACGGGGTCTTCAGGGGATGGCTACACCTTC.